The 20 T cell receptor beta chains below all came from one sample that was sequenced in a study of OX40 agonist ivuxolimab in advanced cancers. Library prep was done by the immunoSEQ multiplex PCR assay. Not all clones reach the TCRdb copy of this immuneACCESS table, which keeps in-frame sequences only. Checked studies attribute under half of the gap to unresolved V genes and leave the rest unexplained. This sample gives tens of thousands of clones in total; approximately 84% of them show up just once. Over 3.5% of the sample is held by the ten biggest clonotypes. This specimen was CD4+ or CD8+ T cells sorted from blood, taken in a trial of the OX40 agonist ivuxolimab. These receptors were collected from an adult with an advanced solid tumor such as melanoma, head and neck, liver or kidney cancer.

This chain connects TRBV6-1 to TRBJ1-2; D remains unclear. The length of the CDR3 is 14 residues. V was shortened by 1 base and J by 2 bases, with 8 bases between the two germline ends. CDR1 is MNHNS, CDR2 SASEGT, per germline. In nucleotides, the CDR3 is TGTGCCAGCAGTGAAGTCCCGACAAACTATGGCTACACCTTC. Its translation is CASSEVPTNYGYTF.

The V call is TRBV7-6, the J call TRBJ2-3; tentatively, D is TRBD2 (5 bases). Trimming shortened V by 2 bases and J by 1 base, and 16 bases separated the two germline ends. Germline V gene sequence: CDR1 SGHVS, CDR2 FNYEAQ. The length of the CDR3 is 17 residues. CDR3 amino acids: CASSLFVPPRGTDTQYF. The CDR3 bases are TGTGCCAGCAGCTTATTTGTACCCCCGAGGGGCACAGATACGCAGTATTTT.

The chain uses TRBV7-6 and TRBJ2-7, with D maybe TRBD1 (6 bases). Germline V gene data show CDR1 as SGHVS and CDR2 as FNYEAQ. The length of the CDR3 is 17 residues. V was shortened by 4 bases and J by 4 bases, with 23 bases between the two germline ends. The CDR3 nucleotides are TGTGCCAGCAGCTCCGTGGAAGGGGGAGAGAGGGCTTACGAGCAGTACTTC. Amino acids: CASSSVEGGERAYEQYF.

This clone occurred a few times. The rearrangement uses TRBV4-2 and TRBJ1-3; D gene ambiguous. Germline CDR1 and CDR2: LGHNA and YNFKEQ. Trimming stripped 1 base from V and 0 bases from J, with 13 bases between. There are 17 residues in the CDR3. The CDR3 sequence is CASSQGVRPDSGNTIYF. For the CDR3, the DNA is TGTGCCAGCAGCCAAGGAGTCCGACCGGACTCTGGAAACACCATATATTTT.

This rearrangement joins TRBV10-3 to TRBJ1-2; D may be TRBD1 (6 bases). The V end lost 7 bases, the J end lost 6 bases, and 15 bases lay between the germline ends. Germline V gene sequence: CDR1 ENHRY, CDR2 SYGVKD. This CDR3 contains 13 residues. The CDR3 region has the DNA TGTGCCATCAATCAGGGGATACAGGATGGCTACACCTTC. It encodes CAINQGIQDGYTF.

This clone was observed a single time. The chain combines TRBV19 with TRBJ2-1; D is perhaps TRBD2 (6 bases). Trimming removed 5 bases at V and 0 bases at J, with 17 bases between. The CDR3 runs 17 residues. CDR1 LNHDA and CDR2 SQIVND come from the germline V gene (reference sequence). CDR3 sequence: CASSGRGPTSSYNEQFF. The CDR3 region has the DNA TGTGCCAGTAGTGGGCGGGGACCCACGAGCTCCTACAATGAGCAGTTCTTC.

The chain links TRBV18 to TRBJ1-4; D might be TRBD1 (5 bases). The V end was cut by 2 bases, the J end by 5 bases, with 9 bases between. The CDR3 totals 14 residues. Germline V gene sequence: CDR1 KGHSH, CDR2 LQKENI. The CDR3 region has the DNA TGTGCCAGCTCACCAGGGACGGGGAATGAAAAACTGTTTTTT. Translating it yields CASSPGTGNEKLFF.

The chain is built from TRBV6-1 and TRBJ1-5, with a weak D call TRBD1 (5 bases). Trimming removed 7 bases from V and 4 bases from J, with 11 bases in between. The CDR3 length is 13 residues. Germline CDR1 reads MNHNS; CDR2 reads SASEGT. In nucleotides, the CDR3 is TGTGCCAGCATTGGTCAGGGTAATCAGCCCCAGCATTTT. Residues: CASIGQGNQPQHF.

This clone was detected only once. V is TRBV15 and J is TRBJ1-3; 7 nucleotides line up with TRBD1. The V segment lost 11 bases and the J segment 4 bases; nucleotides outside the gene matches: 8. The CDR3 totals 13 residues. CDR1 is LNHNV and CDR2 is YYDKDF in the germline V gene (reference sequence). The CDR3 loop is CASQIQGGNTIYF. In nucleotides, the CDR3 is TGTGCCTCCCAGATACAGGGGGGAAACACCATATATTTT.

The rearrangement joins TRBV27 to TRBJ2-1, with 7 bases identical to TRBD2. The CDR3 has 16 residues. The ends lost 3 bases at V and 9 bases at J; junction bases unmatched: 14. The V gene's germline CDR1 is MNHEY and CDR2 SMNVEV (reference sequence). This CDR3 reads CASSFIFGLGGGEQFF. The CDR3 nucleotides are TGTGCCAGCAGTTTTATATTTGGACTAGGCGGCGGTGAGCAGTTCTTC.

This chain links TRBV13 with TRBJ1-1; 7 bases map to TRBD1. CDR3 length equals 14 residues. Trimming removed 6 bases from V and 4 bases from J; junction bases left unmatched: 8. Germline CDR1 and CDR2: PRHDT and FYEKMQ (reference sequence). The CDR3 spells CASSTNRGITEAFF. The CDR3 coding sequence is TGTGCCAGCAGTACTAACAGGGGCATCACTGAAGCTTTCTTT.

CDR3 nucleotides: TGTGCCACCAGCGGGTCCGGAGATTCACCCCTCCACTTT. As protein: CATSGSGDSPLHF. The chain recombines TRBV10-3 with TRBJ1-6; D is unresolved. The CDR3 runs to 13 residues. Trimming stripped 10 bases from V and 8 bases from J, with 15 bases between. Germline CDR1 reads ENHRY; CDR2 reads SYGVKD.

This rearrangement joins TRBV11-2 to TRBJ2-7, with TRBD1 identical over 8 bases. With 1 base clipped from V and 6 bases from J, the junction kept 2 bases outside the gene matches. There are 13 residues in the CDR3. CDR1 and CDR2 (germline): SGHAT, FQNNGV. The chain's CDR3 is CASSLVTGGEQYF. CDR3 nucleotide sequence: TGTGCCAGCAGCTTAGTAACAGGGGGCGAGCAGTACTTC.

The CDR3 nucleotides are TGTGCCAGCAGCACCTCCGGGACACCCGAGCAGTACTTC. Residues: CASSTSGTPEQYF. This rearrangement joins TRBV13 to TRBJ2-7; possible D gene TRBD1, 6 bases. V was shortened by 5 bases and J by 6 bases, with 14 bases between the two germline ends. This CDR3 comprises 13 residues. Germline V gene lookup returns CDR1 PRHDT and CDR2 FYEKMQ (reference sequence).

This chain connects TRBV21-1 to TRBJ2-1; the D segment call TRBD1 is taken from the table without a DNA check. TRBV21-1 is marked as a pseudogene. This CDR3 is 16 amino acids long. CDR3 loop: CASSKVGRPRGAEQFF. The CDR3 DNA reads as TGTGCCAGCAGCAAAGTTGGTCGACCCAGGGGCGCTGAGCAGTTCTTC.

The chain uses TRBV5-1 and TRBJ2-1; 8 bases line up with TRBD1. With 5 bases clipped from V and 2 bases from J, the junction kept 9 bases outside the gene matches. The CDR3 length is 16 residues. CDR1 SGHRS and CDR2 YFSETQ come from the germline V gene. The CDR3 protein is CASSYTGGTAYNEQFF. For the CDR3, the DNA is TGCGCCAGCAGTTACACAGGGGGGACGGCCTACAATGAGCAGTTCTTC.

The chain combines TRBV5-1 with TRBJ2-5, with D perhaps matching TRBD2 (6 bases). The length of the CDR3 is 13 residues. Looked up from germline, CDR1 is SGHRS and CDR2 is YFSETQ. Trimming shortened V by 2 bases and J by 4 bases, and 9 bases separated the two germline ends. The CDR3 is CASSFQGGETQYF. The CDR3 region has the DNA TGCGCCAGCAGCTTCCAGGGAGGAGAGACCCAGTACTTC.

The genes are TRBV6-1 and TRBJ1-5; TRBD1 aligns across 10 bases. V trimming: 3 bases; J trimming: 7 bases; junction bases outside the gene matches: 9. Germline CDR1 and CDR2: MNHNS and SASEGT. The CDR3 is 16 amino acids. CDR3 DNA: TGTGCCAGCAGTGAGATAAGGACAGGGGGACGACAGCCCCAGCATTTT. Protein product: CASSEIRTGGRQPQHF.

The J gene is TRBJ1-2, the V gene TRBV11-2; D unresolved. Deletions cut 0 bases from V and 1 base from J, with 9 bases between. CDR1 and CDR2 (germline): SGHAT, FQNNGV. This CDR3 is built from 15 residues. Written as DNA, the CDR3 is TGTGCCAGCAGCTTAGATTTGTTGAATAACTATGGCTACACCTTC. Encoded protein: CASSLDLLNNYGYTF. Drawing the rest from reference TRBV11-2 and TRBJ1-2, the complete variable domain is EAGVAQSPRYKIIEKRQSVAFWCNPISGHATLYWYQQILGQGPKLLIQFQNNGVVDDSQLPKDRFSAERLKGVDSTLKIQPAKLEDSAVYLCASSLDLLNNYGYTFGSGTRLTVV.

The gene calls are TRBV10-1 and TRBJ1-2; TRBD1 aligns across 7 bases. This CDR3 contains 12 residues. CDR1 and CDR2 from the germline V gene are WNHNN and SYGVQD (reference sequence). After removal of 0 bases from V and 8 bases from J, the junction contained 0 bases not matched to a gene. The CDR3 here is CASSESDRGYTF. CDR3 sequence (DNA): TGCGCCAGCAGTGAGTCGGACAGGGGCTACACCTTC.